The 8 T cell receptor beta chains given below trace back to one sample, sequenced in a study of monozygotic twins with inflammatory bowel disease. TCRdb derives one entry per CDR3 protein from the 5' RACE reads, leaving out DNA. Its table lists approximately 400,000 distinct CDR3 sequences. Sequenced sample: blood. The receptors originated from a human donor with ulcerative colitis or Crohn's disease, or a healthy co-twin of an affected twin (not recorded which).

V is TRBV2 and J is TRBJ1-6; TCRdb's D call, TRBD1, is unchecked because there is no DNA. The germline V gene has CDR1 SNHLY and CDR2 FYNNEI. CDR3 length: 12 residues. CDR3 residues: CASRGQDSPLHF.

The rearrangement uses TRBV5-1 and TRBJ2-5. Germline-derived CDR1 and CDR2 are SGHRS and YFSETQ. The CDR3 runs to 14 residues. Here the CDR3 reads CASSLTPVQETQYF.

The V gene is TRBV27, the J gene TRBJ2-1; TCRdb returns TRBD2, unconfirmable since there is no DNA. This CDR3 has 13 amino acids. Per the germline V gene, CDR1 is MNHEY and CDR2 is SMNVEV (reference sequence). CDR3 protein: CASSSAGTSVWFF.

This chain links TRBV4-3 with TRBJ2-7; the D call from TCRdb, TRBD2, cannot be confirmed without DNA. This CDR3 has 18 amino acids. Looked up from germline, CDR1 is LGHNA and CDR2 is YSLEER. The chain's CDR3 is CASSQSAFGTSGTYEQYF.

The rearrangement joins TRBV29-1 to TRBJ1-1; TCRdb lists TRBD1, though no DNA is available to test this call. The CDR3 has 15 residues. Germline CDR1 reads SQVTM; CDR2 reads ANQGSEA. The CDR3 here is CSAKGAGGLNTEAFF.

This rearrangement joins TRBV27 to TRBJ2-7; TCRdb's assignment of TRBD1 cannot be checked, as there is no DNA. This CDR3 has 14 residues. From germline, CDR1 is MNHEY and CDR2 SMNVEV (reference sequence). CDR3 sequence: CASSFGANVISQYF.

This chain links TRBV28 with TRBJ2-6. This CDR3 has 17 residues. The germline gives CDR1 MDHEN, CDR2 SYDVKM. The CDR3 is CASSLDVRVTGANVLTF.

The chain is built from TRBV14 and TRBJ2-2; TCRdb picks TRBD2, but there is no DNA to check that call. The CDR3 has 16 residues. Germline V gene lookup returns CDR1 SGHDN and CDR2 FVKESK. This CDR3 is CASSLRTSGDAGELFF.